The sequence of this T cell receptor beta chain was determined in a study of identical twins. Losses at the gene ends were 5 bases for V and 4 bases for J; bases not matched to a gene: 4. The CDR3 runs 13 residues. TCRdb redid the calling of the 5' RACE reads with MiXCR, one entry per CDR3 protein. This repertoire shows hundreds of thousands of distinct CDR3 sequences, roughly 20% found once; its top ten account for roughly 13%. These data are also associated with another study on T cells expressing NK-cell markers.

The source material was PBMCs. This TCR was sampled from a woman under 30 in good health. The chain recombines TRBV12-3 or TRBV12-4 with TRBJ1-1; TRBD1 agrees at 7 bases. CDR3 DNA sequence: TGTGCCAGCAGTCCCGGGACAGCCACTGAAGCTTTCTTT. Protein product: CASSPGTATEAFF.